This TCR beta chain is from a study of T cell changes during pregnancy in multiple sclerosis. V was clipped by 0 bases and J by 4 bases, with 13 bases between them. CDR1 MNHEY and CDR2 SVGAGI come from the germline V gene. This CDR3 is built from 15 residues. This clone appeared a single time. Generated by immunoSEQ multiplex PCR, the TCRdb table keeps only in-frame clones and is missing some. The top ten clones hold approximately 2.5% of a sample with tens of thousands of clones, just over 90% of them seen once. The specimen comprised peripheral blood, sampled in the first trimester of pregnancy. The chain carries TRBV6-5 and TRBJ2-7, with D possibly TRBD2 on 7 matching bases. The receptor was derived from a female donor with multiple sclerosis, enrolled in a pregnancy study. CDR3 in DNA: TGTGCCAGCAGTTACTCGTACGCGGGGGCGTACGAGCAGTACTTC. Protein product: CASSYSYAGAYEQYF.